This TCR beta chain stems from a study of OX40 agonist ivuxolimab in advanced cancers. Trimming took 5 bases from V and 5 from J; bases not matched to a gene: 11. Germline V gives CDR1 PRHDT, CDR2 FYEKMQ (reference sequence). The CDR3 is 16 residues long. Study-wide points: At 0.1 to 3.0 mg/kg and by week 6, clonal expansion occurred in CD4+ and CD8+ blood T cells. Expanded peripheral T cell antigen specificity was not determined.

Sequencing was performed with immunoSEQ multiplex PCR; in TCRdb, only in-frame clones are kept and a portion is missing. The sample holds some 14,000 clones; under 95% are singletons and the top ten take around a fifth. Regarding this clone: What it recognizes is unknown.

The TCR sequence derives from an adult with an advanced solid tumor such as melanoma, head and neck, liver or kidney cancer. The sample consisted of CD4+ or CD8+ T cells sorted from blood, taken in a trial of the OX40 agonist ivuxolimab. The chain is built from TRBV13 and TRBJ2-3; 9 bases are a match to TRBD1. The CDR3 sequence: CASSTRQGGRQDTQYF. CDR3 DNA: TGTGCCAGCAGCACCCGACAGGGGGGAAGGCAAGATACGCAGTATTTT.